These 7 T cell receptor beta chains were sequenced from one sample in a study of T cell responses to AZD1222 COVID-19 vaccine. Some clones are missing from TCRdb's copy, which holds only in-frame ones; the method was immunoSEQ multiplex PCR. The data contain just under 150,000 clones, approximately 89% of them singletons. Here the sequenced sample was peripheral blood, taken 28 days after the second AZD1222 dose. These receptors were taken from an adult who received the AZD1222 COVID-19 vaccine.

The V and J genes are TRBV27 and TRBJ1-4; a weak D match, TRBD1 (6 bases). The germline V and J ends were trimmed by 0 bases and 8 bases, with 19 bases remaining between them. CDR3 length equals 17 residues. CDR1 and CDR2 from the germline V gene are MNHEY and SMNVEV (reference sequence). The CDR3, as DNA: TGTGCCAGCAGTTTATCGCGGCCTCGAGGGGGGCGGGAAAAACTGTTTTTT. Its translation: CASSLSRPRGGREKLFF.

This chain joins TRBV28 and TRBJ1-3, with 9 bases aligning to TRBD1. CDR1 is MDHEN and CDR2 is SYDVKM in the germline V gene. The length of the CDR3 is 15 residues. The junction had 1 base not matched to a gene; V was cut back by 2 bases and J by 2 bases. CDR3 sequence: CASSLGQGTGNTIYF. CDR3 coding DNA: TGTGCCAGCAGTTTAGGACAGGGGACTGGAAACACCATATATTTT.

The gene calls are TRBV10-3 and TRBJ1-5; TRBD1 agrees at 7 bases. CDR3 size: 14 residues. Trimming at V came to 8 bases and at J to 4 bases, leaving 8 bases not matched to a gene. Germline CDR1 ENHRY, CDR2 SYGVKD. As DNA, the CDR3 is TGTGCCATCGGTCAGGGGGGCGGGAATCAGCCCCAGCATTTT. Translated: CAIGQGGGNQPQHF.

In this sample, this clone turned up once. The chain couples TRBV7-9 to TRBJ2-1, with no clear D. The V end was cut by 1 base, the J end by 10 bases, with 8 bases between. The CDR3 is 12 residues long. Germline CDR1 and CDR2: SEHNR and FQNEAQ (reference sequence). In DNA, the CDR3 is TGTGCCAGCAGCTTAGTCGCGGACGAGCAGTTCTTC. This encodes CASSLVADEQFF.

The chain is built from TRBV7-9 and TRBJ2-7; 7 nucleotides align to TRBD1. Germline CDR1 and CDR2: SEHNR and FQNEAQ (reference sequence). The CDR3 is 13 residues long. Trimming cost V 7 bases and J 2 bases; bases outside gene matches: 5. CDR3 loop: CASMTQGAYEQYF. The CDR3 DNA follows: TGTGCCAGCATGACCCAGGGGGCCTACGAGCAGTACTTC.

V and J are TRBV27 and TRBJ2-3; the D gene is possibly TRBD2 (6 bases). The V end was cut by 6 bases, the J end by 1 base, with 17 bases between. Germline assignment: CDR1 MNHEY and CDR2 SMNVEV (reference sequence). The CDR3 is 16 amino acids. CDR3 sequence (DNA): TGTGCCAGCAGCCCCCTCCGACTAGTGGGCACAGATACGCAGTATTTT. This translates into CASSPLRLVGTDTQYF.

The chain recombines TRBV4-1 with TRBJ1-4; D gene ambiguous. The germline CDR1 and CDR2 sequences are MGHRA and YSYEKL. The V and J ends lost 4 bases and 8 bases respectively, with 8 bases between them. This CDR3 spans 12 amino acids. The CDR3 region has the DNA TGCGCCAGCAGCCGCCCCGTGGAAAAACTGTTTTTT. It codes for CASSRPVEKLFF.